A single sample is the source of the 15 T cell receptor beta chains below, sequenced in a study of blood T cell repertoires in COVID-19. Sequencing was performed with immunoSEQ multiplex PCR; in TCRdb, only in-frame clones are kept and a portion is missing. Of under 150,000 clones listed, around 88% are singletons. The sequencing input was peripheral blood. The receptors stem from a human donor in a cohort sampled during active COVID-19.

The chain combines TRBV15 with TRBJ1-4; D gene unclear. The CDR3 sequence is 14 residues long. Trimming stripped 0 bases from V and 10 bases from J, with 12 bases between. The V gene's germline CDR1 is LNHNV and CDR2 YYDKDF (reference sequence). The CDR3 coding sequence is TGTGCCACCAGCAGAGATAGGTCCGGGATAAAACTGTTTTTT. Residues: CATSRDRSGIKLFF. The whole variable domain, filled in from reference TRBV15 and TRBJ1-4, reads DAMVIQNPRYQVTQFGKPVTLSCSQTLNHNVMYWYQQKSSQAPKLLFHYYDKDFNNEADTPDNFQSRRPNTSFCFLDIRSPGLGDTAMYLCATSRDRSGIKLFFGSGTQLSVL.

This sequence joins TRBV4-2 and TRBJ2-5, with D possibly matching TRBD2 (7 bases). The CDR3 contains 16 residues. V shed 1 base and J shed 0 bases, with 12 bases lying between them. From germline, CDR1 is LGHNA and CDR2 YNFKEQ. The CDR3 reads CASSQGPGGHQETQYF. The CDR3 DNA reads as TGTGCCAGCAGCCAAGGCCCGGGGGGCCACCAAGAGACCCAGTACTTC.

CDR3 in amino acids: CASSTRGENYGYTF. The CDR3 DNA reads as TGCGCCAGCAGCACCAGGGGAGAAAACTATGGCTACACCTTC. The chain uses TRBV5-1 and TRBJ1-2; possible D gene TRBD1, 6 bases. This CDR3 has 14 amino acids. Germline V lookup: CDR1 SGHRS, CDR2 YFSETQ. V lost 4 bases to trimming and J lost 2 bases, with 12 bases between them.

The chain joins TRBV19 to TRBJ2-3, with TRBD2 identical over 8 bases. The CDR3 totals 16 residues. V lost 1 base to trimming and J lost 0 bases; unmatched junction nucleotides: 3. Germline CDR1 is LNHDA and CDR2 is SQIVND (reference sequence). Written as DNA, the CDR3 is TGTGCCAGTAGTATAGGCCTAGCGGGTAGCACAGATACGCAGTATTTT. Translating gives CASSIGLAGSTDTQYF.

The rearrangement uses TRBV5-1 and TRBJ1-3; D might be TRBD1 (5 bases). The germline CDR1 and CDR2 sequences are SGHRS and YFSETQ. Trimming left V 0 bases short and J 2 bases short, with 12 bases between. This CDR3 spans 16 amino acids. The CDR3 region is CASSLVWGRAGNTIYF. The CDR3 DNA reads as TGCGCCAGCAGCTTGGTTTGGGGCAGGGCTGGAAACACCATATATTTT.

The chain has TRBV9 and TRBJ2-1; 10 bases match TRBD2. Losses at the gene ends were 0 bases for V and 5 bases for J; bases not matched to a gene: 5. Germline V gives CDR1 SGDLS, CDR2 YYNGEE. There are 16 residues in the CDR3. CDR3 in amino acids: CASSVEVSGGHNEQFF. CDR3 bases: TGTGCCAGCAGCGTAGAGGTTAGCGGGGGGCACAATGAGCAGTTCTTC.

The rearrangement joins TRBV27 to TRBJ1-1; TRBD1 agrees at 8 bases. This CDR3 contains 16 residues. CDR1 and CDR2 from the germline V gene are MNHEY and SMNVEV (reference sequence). Trimming removed 3 bases from V and 8 bases from J; junction bases left unmatched: 14. CDR3 sequence reads: CASSFRGSGTGAEAFF. DNA for the CDR3: TGTGCCAGCAGTTTTAGGGGGTCAGGGACAGGCGCAGAAGCTTTCTTT.

This chain joins TRBV11-1 and TRBJ2-5; 7 positions match TRBD1. V shed 1 base and J 1 base; nucleotides not matched to a gene: 6. The CDR3 sequence is 16 residues long. Germline V CDR1 and CDR2: SGHAT, FQDESV (reference sequence). The CDR3 sequence: CASSLGGTDFQETQYF. The CDR3 DNA follows: TGTGCCAGCAGCTTAGGTGGGACAGACTTCCAAGAGACCCAGTACTTC.

The chain combines TRBV6-5 with TRBJ1-1, with TRBD1 matching over 7 bases. The CDR3 has 15 amino acids. Looked up from germline, CDR1 is MNHEY and CDR2 is SVGAGI. J was trimmed by 5 bases and V by 6 bases; bases with no gene match: 12. CDR3 loop: CASRNPIQGSTEAFF. Here the CDR3 DNA reads TGTGCCAGCAGGAACCCAATACAGGGGAGTACTGAAGCTTTCTTT.

The chain uses TRBV21-1 and TRBJ2-5; whether TRBD2, the table's D call, matches the DNA was not checked. TRBV21-1 counts as a pseudogene. The CDR3 is made up of 17 amino acids. This CDR3 reads CASSPGLAGGQEETQYF. CDR3 DNA: TGTGCCAGCAGCCCGGGACTAGCGGGGGGGCAGGAAGAGACCCAGTACTTC.

V gene TRBV6-5 combines with J gene TRBJ1-5; 9 bases map to TRBD1. The CDR3 covers 14 residues. V was clipped by 6 bases and J by 7 bases; unmatched bases: 7. Germline V gene lookup returns CDR1 MNHEY and CDR2 SVGAGI. DNA for the CDR3: TGTGCCAGCAGGGGGACAGGGATTACACAGCCCCAGCATTTT. It yields the protein CASRGTGITQPQHF.

This chain links TRBV12-2 with TRBJ2-4; the table gives TRBD2 as D, unverified against the DNA. TRBV12-2 is labeled a pseudogene. The CDR3 totals 16 residues. CDR3 loop: CASRLGTSGGCNIQYF. The CDR3 DNA follows: TGTGCAAGTCGCTTAGGAACTAGCGGGGGATGTAACATTCAGTACTTC.

This clone was seen a few times. V usage is TRBV24-1 and J usage is TRBJ2-3, with 7 bases lining up with TRBD1. V gave up 12 bases and J gave up 0 bases; unmatched junction bases: 8. Germline-derived CDR1 and CDR2 are KGHDR and SFDVKD. The CDR3 has 14 residues. The CDR3 reads CAVGQVSSTDTQYF. In DNA, the CDR3 is TGTGCCGTCGGACAGGTATCTAGCACAGATACGCAGTATTTT.

The J gene is TRBJ2-3, the V gene TRBV5-1; the match to TRBD1 covers 7 bases. The CDR3 runs 14 residues. The germline gives CDR1 SGHRS, CDR2 YFSETQ. The ends lost 4 bases at V and 2 bases at J; junction bases unmatched: 4. For the CDR3, the DNA is TGCGCCAGCAGCGTTGACAGGGTCACAGATACGCAGTATTTT. This encodes CASSVDRVTDTQYF.

This clone was seen more than once but under ten times. The gene calls are TRBV7-9 and TRBJ1-1, with TRBD1 matching over 7 bases. Per the germline V gene, CDR1 is SEHNR and CDR2 is FQNEAQ (reference sequence). This CDR3 contains 15 residues. The V segment lost 3 bases and the J segment 0 bases; nucleotides outside the gene matches: 4. CDR3 protein: CASSFDRAMNTEAFF. Here the CDR3 DNA reads TGTGCCAGCAGCTTCGACAGGGCAATGAACACTGAAGCTTTCTTT.